This T cell receptor beta chain was sequenced in a study of beta chain features in type 1 diabetes (dated by TCRdb to between 2017 and 2018). Some background on the complete study: Mean age, gender distribution, total cell number and subset yield did not differ between patients and healthy donors. Across all samples, approximately 98,000,000 sorted cells were examined, and cell number per subset correlated strongly with RNA yield. The study compared the TCRB repertoires of sorted circulating CD4+ T cell subsets in recently diagnosed type 1 diabetes patients with those in matched healthy donors. Naive and central memory subsets were obtained from all 30 or so donors, but regulatory and stem cell-like memory subsets were isolated from only 8 patients and roughly eight healthy donors. The research as a whole found: Because small numbers of individuals were included in the HLA sub-analyses, any influence of HLA type on TCRB rearrangement was left unresolved. Shorter templates might be favored by PCR, yet because patient and control samples were amplified and corrected together, any such skew would affect both groups equally. Because cDNA rather than genomic DNA was sequenced, highly expressing activated cells could have been over-represented, although no difference in activation and CD3 levels was found between groups. A moderate but significant shortening of TCRB CDR3 length was observed in type 1 diabetes patients in all four CD4+ subsets. At VDJ recombination sites, type 1 diabetes patients had fewer insertions and more deleted nucleotides, which implies abnormalities in thymic rearrangement. Naive, central memory and regulatory TCRB repertoires appeared more similar among patients than among healthy donors.

The entire amount of isolated RNA was reverse transcribed using the High Capacity cDNA Reverse Transcription Kit, so the sequenced TCRB transcripts were expressed ones. Deep immunoSEQ sequencing was applied to naive, central memory and regulatory T cell samples, giving an average of about 3.4 million total reads per sample. After sorted cells were lysed in RLT buffer, RNA was extracted with DNase-treated RNeasy Micro or Mini kits, with the choice depending on cell number. To prevent cross-contamination, each cell subset was processed individually, whereas patient and healthy donor samples were processed jointly. Using the immunoSEQ multiplex PCR, TCRB sequences were amplified from cDNA into 87-bp fragments spanning the CDR3 region. Sequencing of the amplicons was done on the Illumina HiSeq platform. On the study's bioinformatics: PCR bias was corrected computationally using synthetic template baselines, and reads within Hamming distance 2 were collapsed, with unmergeable singletons discarded. Reads were aligned to IMGT to assign V, D and J genes, CDR3 length, and insertions or deletions at six rearrangement sites. Clonotype counts were normalized to sorted cell number within each subset before computing true diversity and Gini coefficients with the tcR R package. Repertoire sharing was quantified using the overlap coefficient calculated on TCRB nucleotide sequences. What TCRdb holds here is the immuneACCESS table cut down to in-frame rearrangements. Part of the clones is not present; checked against another copy, under half of the missing clones reflect an unresolved V gene, and the others are unexplained. That table gives V, J and clone size, and the DNA gave D and trimming. For this sample the table gives approximately 150,000 clones, of which 13% were detected only once. In total, the top ten clones hold approximately 1.3% of the sample.

Notes on this clone: Its recognized antigen is unknown. No base quality values were provided; no much bigger clone lies one nucleotide off.

Each donor gave one peripheral blood draw, averaging approximately 120 mL, which was collected into heparinised tubes. A BD FACSAria II was used to sort naive, central memory, regulatory and stem cell-like memory CD4+ T cells with a panel that included CD45RO, CCR7, CD25, CD127, CD95 and CD27. A purity above 95% was achieved for all sorted populations. PBMCs were isolated immediately by Lymphoprep density gradient centrifugation and stained directly without culture. So that batch effects would be minimized, each experiment stained and sorted samples in pairs, pairing one healthy donor with one patient. Measured from the cysteine to the phenylalanine, the CDR3 is 15 residues long. CDR3 DNA is the only sequence kept; it has 45 bases, read in frame from the first base. V and J lose 5 bases and 0 bases, and a span of 8 bases separates them. The germline V gene yields SGHVS for CDR1 and FQNEAQ for CDR2.

This sequence was found in a man aged 18 to 30 with type 1 diabetes. The specimen was central memory CD4+ T cells from blood. The sequence joins TRBV7-8 to TRBJ2-6; the D gene identity is not certain. The CDR3 protein: CASSGRYSGANVLTF. The DNA sequence is as follows: TGTGCCAGCAGCGGACGGTACTCTGGGGCCAACGTCCTGACTTTC.